This T cell receptor beta chain was identified during a study of T-cell memory formation after mild COVID-19 (dated by TCRdb to the early 2020s). In the study overall: TCR sequence clusters from the two donors were largely donor specific. The cohort comprised two young, previously healthy adult volunteers, one female and one male. In two donors, T-cell clones that expanded and contracted after mild COVID-19 were tracked by sequencing TCRalpha and TCRbeta repertoires over time. Overall study results and their limits: Some responding clones were detected in pre-infection memory, suggesting pre-existing cross-reactive memory T cells joined the SARS-CoV-2 response. Contracting CD4+ clones were located mainly in the CM and EM memory subsets, whereas CD8+ clones were found to be enriched in EMRA. Clones contracting from day 15 to 85 had balanced CD4/CD8 phenotypes, while a second wave expanding from day 15 to 37 was biased towards CD4+. SARS-CoV-2 specificity was not confirmed for the second-wave clones peaking on day 37. Only two mild cases were covered in the study, and larger cohorts including severe cases with pre-infection samples were considered necessary.

Instrument on record: Illumina NovaSeq 6000. TCRalpha and TCRbeta cDNA libraries were constructed by 5'RACE with constant-segment primers, with sample barcodes and unique molecular identifiers being introduced. Trizol reagent was used to extract RNA from every sample. Libraries were amplified in two PCR steps, with a second sample barcode and Illumina TruSeq adapters added in the second step. Sequencing of libraries was performed on an Illumina NovaSeq with 2 x 150 bp paired-end reads. The source study handled its data this way. Reads were demultiplexed and collapsed into UMI-guided consensus sequences with migec v1.2.7. With mixcr v2.1.11, UMI consensuses were aligned to TRA and TRB V and J templates and assembled into clonotypes. Expanded or contracted clonotypes were those called significant by both edgeR and NoisET, with noise models trained on biological replicates. For edgeR calls, the thresholds were a false discovery rate-adjusted p below 0.01 and a log2 fold-change of 1. PCA with hierarchical clustering of max-normalized trajectories of the 1000 most abundant clonotypes was used as exploratory dynamics analysis. The CD4 or CD8 phenotype of responding clones was assigned using the separately sequenced CD4+ and CD8+ repertoires. TCRdb redid the processing of the public reads, applying fastp at Q25 and MiXCR, and retained in-frame beta chains. Duplicate CDR3 protein sequences are folded into a single record with the most common DNA and genes. The V and J calls, along with clone size, are taken from TCRdb and not from the paper's own processing. Within this sample are 470,000 or so distinct CDR3 sequences, with about a sixth of them counted one time only. The leading ten clones occupy roughly 21% of the sample.

Taken from cysteine to phenylalanine, the CDR3 has 11 residues. Just the 33-base CDR3 DNA is kept, in frame starting at base 1. V drops 5 bases and J drops 7 bases, leaving 8 bases in between. Based on the germline V gene, the CDR1 and CDR2 sequences are SGHAT and FQNNGV. Ficoll-Paque density gradient centrifugation was used to isolate PBMCs. This clonotype showed up just a few times. Its antigen remains unidentified. No base qualities exist here, and no much larger clone lies one base off it. The V and J segments used are TRBV11-2 and TRBJ2-5; no D gene is confidently identified. This sequence was found in a man aged 18 to 35 who had mild COVID-19 (a few samples of this study predate the infection). The sample titles of this study are shuffled in the database, so cell type and time point are left out; the donor was told from shared clones. The sample consisted of PBMCs or a T cell subset sorted from them (not recorded which). The DNA sequence is given as TGTGCCAGCAGCCCATCTGGGACCCAGTACTTC. Its coded protein is CASSPSGTQYF. The variable domain in full, with residues beyond the CDR3 obtained from the reference TRBV11-2 and TRBJ2-5 genes, is EAGVAQSPRYKIIEKRQSVAFWCNPISGHATLYWYQQILGQGPKLLIQFQNNGVVDDSQLPKDRFSAERLKGVDSTLKIQPAKLEDSAVYLCASSPSGTQYFGPGTRLLVL.